This TCR beta chain is drawn from a study of Graves' ophthalmopathy and Graves' hyperthyroidism (dated by TCRdb to between 2017 and 2018). About the investigation overall: Peripheral blood samples were taken at the time of initial diagnosis, before any treatment was given. The study used TCR beta repertoire signatures to distinguish Graves' ophthalmopathy from Graves' hyperthyroidism and to predict progression to ophthalmopathy. To explore V-J signatures that separate ophthalmopathy from hyperthyroidism, a discovery set of about 98 patients was enrolled, consisting of about 41 with ophthalmopathy and around 57 with stable hyperthyroidism. The independent validation cohort included 18 to 20 hyperthyroidism patients plus 17 patients who later progressed from hyperthyroidism to ophthalmopathy. In about six hyperthyroidism patients, T-cell repertoires of thyroid tissue and blood were compared. Once sampling was done, hyperthyroidism patients were given methimazole at a starting dose of 30 mg daily, while ophthalmopathy patients were given high-dose intravenous methylprednisolone. In total, 135 blood samples were TCR-sequenced: around 42 ophthalmopathy, some 75 hyperthyroidism and some 17 hyperthyroidism-to-ophthalmopathy patients. On the study overall, not on this receptor specifically: Sample size was not statistically predetermined, and group allocation was not concealed from the investigators. In validation, the model predicted ophthalmopathy progression with less than 71% sensitivity and approximately 78% specificity; roughly 11 predicted patients were CT-confirmed with GO in a median of approximately six months. Ophthalmopathy was separated from stable hyperthyroidism by the 13-signature model with roughly 87% sensitivity and around 81% specificity in cross-validation and with 80%/75% in the test set. Most of the expanded thyroid clonotypes with a frequency above 0.001 were also detected in blood, and it was suggested that the thyroid immune response may be reflected by blood repertoires.

For repertoire sequencing, the TCR beta CDR3 regions were amplified from RNA transcripts. The first round was an RT-PCR using HTBI primers with the Qiagen OneStep RT-PCR kit, and this first round was followed by a second-round multiplex PCR, then size selection and purification. Sequencing of the libraries was carried out on an Illumina HiSeq2000 in paired-end mode with 100 bp reads. The paper's processing steps were these. SOAPnuke was used to process the reads, removing any read that contained adapters or uncalled bases, had a mean Phred below 15, or lacked an exact match to the constant primer or identifier. COPE v1.2.5 was used to merge high-quality paired reads. Each unique nucleotide sequence was treated as a clonotype, and MiTCR v1.1 was used to align the clonotypes to the IMGT TRB V, D and J references. The analysis was limited to V-J combinations with a frequency above 0.0001, which together covered approximately 99% of repertoires. A TCR clonal expansion and chaos score per V-J combination was defined as the ratio of F50 clonal expansion to chaos observed in the TCRdist matrix. Welch's t-statistics and random forest were used to reduce the features to roughly 14 V-J combinations, which were then used as input to a naive Bayes classifier. Thyroid-blood repertoire similarity was quantified with the Morisita-Horn index. TCRdb reworked the public reads: Q25 trimming with fastp, MiXCR clone assembly, productive beta chains retained. Here each entry gathers all rows of one CDR3 protein and keeps the most common genes and DNA. TCRdb, not the authors, supplied the V and J calls. Within this sample are approximately 700,000 distinct CDR3 sequences, with 35% to 50% of them counted one time only. The ten most abundant clones make up around 40% of the sample.

This clonotype was counted many times. Its binding antigen is unknown. At one boundary the junction diverges from the germline segment, which might be a read error. Ophthalmopathy patients had moderately to severely active disease, Clinical Activity Score of at least 3, NOSPECS grade of at least 4, and disease duration under 3 months. Patients were excluded if they had other autoimmune diseases, uncontrolled infections, pregnancy or lactation. Clinical symptoms, serum thyroxine, TRAb, thyroid ultrasound and orbital computed tomography formed the basis of the diagnosis. PBMCs were isolated from approximately 10 ml of fresh peripheral blood by Ficoll-Paque density gradient centrifugation. Trizol reagent was used to extract the total RNA, and its quality was then checked on an Agilent 2100 Bioanalyzer. The germline V gene yields KGHDR for CDR1 and SFDVKD for CDR2. The CDR3, cysteine through phenylalanine, is 13 amino acids long. Of the read, only the CDR3 DNA is kept; its 39 bases are in frame from base 1.

This TCR came from an adult man with Graves' ophthalmopathy. Recombination connected TRBV24-1 to TRBJ1-5; there is no confident call for the D gene. The sample comprised peripheral blood. The CDR3 in this case is CASSYSTNQPQHF. The nucleotide sequence reads as follows: TGTGCCAGCAGTTACTCCACTAATCAGCCCCAGCATTTT.